The 12 T cell receptor beta chains listed next were all sequenced from one sample in a study of CD8+ T cells in alopecia areata. Sequencing templates came from extracted RNA that was reverse transcribed into cDNA. Sequencing was performed with immunoSEQ multiplex PCR; in TCRdb, only in-frame clones are kept and a portion is missing. Among some 130,000 clones listed, approximately 48% were seen once. This material consisted of CD8+ T cells sorted from blood, taken at week 0. These TCRs come from a human donor with alopecia areata.

This clone was observed a single time. V usage is TRBV7-9 and J usage is TRBJ2-3; D is ambiguous. V lost 3 bases and J 4 bases, leaving 5 bases between the germline ends. This CDR3 has 12 amino acids. CDR1 SEHNR and CDR2 FQNEAQ come from the germline V gene (reference sequence). CDR3 sequence reads: CASSLLADTQYF. In DNA form, the CDR3 reads TGTGCCAGCAGCTTGCTAGCAGATACGCAGTATTTT.

In this sample, this clone turned up a few times. The V and J genes are TRBV29-1 and TRBJ2-2, with 9 bases matching TRBD1. The CDR3 is 15 residues long. V lost 3 bases, J lost 4 bases, and 6 bases stayed unmatched. Germline V CDR1 and CDR2: SQVTM, ANQGSEA. The CDR3 region has the DNA TGCAGCGTTGAGGGGGACAGGGCTAGCACCGGGGAGCTGTTTTTT. Its protein is CSVEGDRASTGELFF.

The gene calls are TRBV7-9 and TRBJ2-2, with unresolved D. CDR3 length equals 14 residues. Trimming cost V 5 bases and J 3 bases, with 10 bases left between them. Germline CDR1 and CDR2: SEHNR and FQNEAQ (reference sequence). The CDR3 is CASSHKTDTGELFF. In DNA, the CDR3 is TGTGCCAGCAGCCATAAAACAGACACCGGGGAGCTGTTTTTT.

This clone was counted many times. The chain couples TRBV9 to TRBJ1-1, with D tentatively TRBD1 (6 bases). Germline V gives CDR1 SGDLS, CDR2 YYNGEE. This CDR3 has 12 residues. Trimming pared 4 bases from V and 7 bases from J, leaving 11 bases between. This chain's CDR3 is CASSPGTLEAFF. In nucleotides, the CDR3 is TGTGCCAGCAGCCCAGGGACACTTGAAGCTTTCTTT.

This clone was observed a few times. Other DNA sequences of this sample code for an identical CDR3. This rearrangement joins TRBV19 to TRBJ1-5, with 8 bases aligning to TRBD1. The CDR3 has 14 amino acids. Germline assignment: CDR1 LNHDA and CDR2 SQIVND (reference sequence). With V trimmed by 2 bases and J by 6 bases, 3 bases remained unmatched. CDR3 region: CASSIRDRGQPQHF. CDR3 sequence (DNA): TGTGCCAGTAGTATAAGAGACAGGGGTCAGCCCCAGCATTTT.

This clone turned up a few times. The chain employs TRBV27 and TRBJ2-1; TRBD2 is a possible D gene (6 bases). This CDR3 region has 15 residues. Trimming left V 4 bases short and J 3 bases short, with 13 bases between. Germline-derived CDR1 and CDR2 are MNHEY and SMNVEV (reference sequence). In nucleotides, the CDR3 is TGTGCCAGCAGTTGGGGTCCCGGGGGCTACAATGAGCAGTTCTTC. The encoded protein is CASSWGPGGYNEQFF.

The CDR3, as DNA: TGCGCCGGGCCTGGGGCGGGGAAATACAATGAGCAGTTCTTC. Amino acids: CAGPGAGKYNEQFF. V and J are TRBV23-1 and TRBJ2-1; tentatively, D is TRBD2 (6 bases). TRBV23-1 is reported as an ORF; its role is uncertain. The CDR3 sequence is 14 residues long. Trimming took 11 bases from V and 4 from J, leaving 18 bases between them.

This clone has only a few counts. CDR3 loop: CASTSGTGWNIQYF. The DNA for the CDR3 is TGCGCCAGCACCTCCGGGACAGGGTGGAACATTCAGTACTTC. The rearrangement joins TRBV5-1 to TRBJ2-4, with 9 bases matching TRBD1. J was trimmed by 7 bases and V by 6 bases; bases with no gene match: 8. CDR3 length: 14 amino acids. In germline, CDR1 is SGHRS, CDR2 YFSETQ.

This sequence joins TRBV27 and TRBJ1-1; D uncertain. The CDR3 contains 16 residues. Trimming cost V 0 bases and J 1 base, with 12 bases left between them. CDR1 MNHEY and CDR2 SMNVEV come from the germline V gene (reference sequence). CDR3 in DNA: TGTGCCAGCAGTTTATCCCCGCACAAGGAGAACACTGAAGCTTTCTTT. Translating it yields CASSLSPHKENTEAFF.

This chain joins TRBV5-6 and TRBJ2-7; D possibly corresponds to TRBD1 (6 bases). Germline CDR1 reads SGHDT; CDR2 reads YYEEEE. The length of the CDR3 is 17 residues. Trimming cost V 3 bases and J 0 bases, with 19 bases left between them. The CDR3 protein is CASSSLDRTESSYEQYF. As DNA, the CDR3 is TGTGCCAGCAGCTCACTTGACCGGACAGAGAGCTCCTACGAGCAGTACTTC.

The rearrangement joins TRBV27 to TRBJ2-7; D is uncertain. The CDR3 extends over 13 amino acids. CDR1 MNHEY and CDR2 SMNVEV come from the germline V gene (reference sequence). Between the trimmed V and J ends, which lost 3 bases and 4 bases, there was a span of 10 bases. This CDR3 reads CASSFGPTYEQYF. CDR3 sequence (DNA): TGTGCCAGCAGTTTCGGACCCACGTACGAGCAGTACTTC.

The chain links TRBV27 to TRBJ2-2; D might be TRBD1 (6 bases). Deletions cut 3 bases from V and 7 bases from J, with 18 bases between. Germline lookup yields CDR1 MNHEY and CDR2 SMNVEV (reference sequence). This CDR3 contains 16 residues. CDR3 amino acids: CASSFVKQGPGGELFF. CDR3 in DNA: TGTGCCAGCAGTTTCGTTAAACAGGGTCCCGGCGGGGAGCTGTTTTTT.